One sample yielded the 14 T cell receptor beta chains listed below, sequenced in a study of Graves' ophthalmopathy and Graves' hyperthyroidism. RNA transcripts were the template, and TCR beta CDR3 regions were amplified from them. RT-PCR with HTBI primers came first, then second-round multiplex PCR. TCRdb recomputed calls from the multiplex PCR reads with MiXCR, one row per CDR3 protein. The sample consists of over a million distinct CDR3 sequences, roughly two fifths of them appearing once. The sequencing sample was made of peripheral blood or thyroid tissue (not recorded which). The receptor source for this set is an adult man with Graves' hyperthyroidism.

This clonotype occurred many times. This rearrangement joins TRBV7-2 to TRBJ2-7, with 7 bases matching TRBD1. Germline CDR1 SGHTA, CDR2 FQGNSA. J lost 4 bases, V lost 4 bases, and 10 bases had no gene match. This CDR3 region has 15 residues. In DNA form, the CDR3 reads TGTGCCAGCAGCTCATTACGACAGGGCCGGTACGAGCAGTACTTC. This gives the protein CASSSLRQGRYEQYF.

V is TRBV5-4 and J is TRBJ1-3; D is undetermined. This CDR3 comprises 14 residues. Trimming cost V 2 bases and J 0 bases, with 6 bases left between them. CDR1 and CDR2 (germline): SGHNT, YYREEE (reference sequence). Here the CDR3 DNA reads TGTGCCAGCAGCTTTGACGTCTCTGGAAACACCATATATTTT. Translating gives CASSFDVSGNTIYF.

This clonotype was found many times. The rearrangement joins TRBV19 to TRBJ1-5; possible D gene TRBD1, 5 bases. Germline CDR1 is LNHDA and CDR2 is SQIVND (reference sequence). The length of the CDR3 is 13 residues. Trimming removed 5 bases at V and 3 bases at J, with 8 bases between. CDR3 sequence reads: CASSLTVNQPQHF. The CDR3 coding sequence is TGTGCCAGTAGTTTGACAGTCAATCAGCCCCAGCATTTT. The whole variable domain, filled in from reference TRBV19 and TRBJ1-5, reads DGGITQSPKYLFRKEGQNVTLSCEQNLNHDAMYWYRQDPGQGLRLIYYSQIVNDFQKGDIAEGYSVSREKKESFPLTVTSAQKNPTAFYLCASSLTVNQPQHFGDGTRLSIL.

This clonotype was seen at least ten times. The chain uses TRBV10-3 and TRBJ2-7; weak D call: TRBD1 (6 bases). The CDR3 spans 14 residues. CDR1 and CDR2 (germline): ENHRY, SYGVKD. V was trimmed by 3 bases and J by 0 bases, leaving 9 bases between them. The CDR3 is CAISDGDTSYEQYF. The CDR3 DNA follows: TGTGCCATCAGTGACGGGGACACCTCCTACGAGCAGTACTTC.

The chain links TRBV29-1 to TRBJ2-7, with D hard to call. Trimming shortened V by 6 bases and J by 0 bases, and 9 bases separated the two germline ends. Germline V gene sequence: CDR1 SQVTM, CDR2 ANQGSEA. The CDR3 runs 12 residues. The CDR3 sequence: CSVGHPSYEQYF. CDR3 DNA: TGCAGCGTAGGGCACCCCTCCTACGAGCAGTACTTC.

The V and J genes are TRBV7-8 and TRBJ2-6, with D tentatively TRBD2 (6 bases). Germline V gives CDR1 SGHVS, CDR2 FQNEAQ. The CDR3 has 16 amino acids. The ends were cut back, 6 bases at V and 0 bases at J, with 12 bases in the middle. The CDR3 DNA is TGTGCCAGCAGAGTAGCGGACCTCTCTGGGGCCAACGTCCTGACTTTC. Protein sequence: CASRVADLSGANVLTF.

This clonotype was counted between two and nine times. This chain uses TRBV5-6 with TRBJ1-2; D gene ambiguous. Trimming removed 0 bases from V and 6 bases from J, with 9 bases in between. CDR1 and CDR2 from the germline V gene are SGHDT and YYEEEE. This CDR3 spans 13 amino acids. This chain's CDR3 is CASSLGGSDGYTF. Here the CDR3 DNA reads TGTGCCAGCAGCTTGGGGGGATCCGATGGCTACACCTTC.

For this clonotype: This may be a read error: a much more frequent sequence differs by one nucleotide. V is TRBV5-1 and J is TRBJ2-5, with D uncertain. The CDR3 is 15 residues long. CDR1 and CDR2 (germline): SGHRS, YFSETQ. V was shortened by 1 base and J by 1 base, with 11 bases between the two germline ends. This CDR3 is CASSLTAASQETQYF. CDR3 DNA: TGCGCCAGCAGCTTGACGGCGGCGAGCCAAGAGACCCAGTACTTC.

This chain connects TRBV20-1 to TRBJ1-2; D not resolved. From germline, CDR1 is DFQATT and CDR2 SNEGSKA (reference sequence). With 2 bases removed from V and 4 bases from J, the gap between germline ends came to 17 bases. The CDR3 runs 15 residues. CDR3 sequence reads: CSARIPLLSGYGYTF. The DNA for the CDR3 is TGCAGTGCTAGAATTCCCCTACTTAGCGGCTATGGCTACACCTTC.

The rearrangement joins TRBV4-1 to TRBJ2-7; no reliable D call. The V end lost 4 bases, the J end lost 2 bases, and 12 bases lay between the germline ends. Germline V gene data show CDR1 as MGHRA and CDR2 as YSYEKL. This CDR3 has 14 amino acids. The CDR3 here is CASSLDPDPYEQYF. The CDR3 DNA is TGCGCCAGCAGCCTCGACCCGGACCCCTACGAGCAGTACTTC.

This clonotype was observed a handful of times. This rearrangement joins TRBV7-9 to TRBJ2-2; D is unclear. Trimming left V 6 bases short and J 1 base short, with 9 bases between. Germline loops: CDR1 SEHNR, CDR2 FQNEAQ (reference sequence). The CDR3 has 14 amino acids. Here the CDR3 DNA reads TGTGCCAGCAGTGATCAGAAGAACACCGGGGAGCTGTTTTTT. It yields the protein CASSDQKNTGELFF.

This clonotype was observed at least ten times. The genes are TRBV12-3 or TRBV12-4 and TRBJ2-5; tentatively, D is TRBD2 (5 bases). This CDR3 is built from 14 residues. Trimming removed 2 bases from V and 2 bases from J, with 9 bases in between. This CDR3 is CASSLKRRQETQYF. The DNA for the CDR3 is TGTGCCAGCAGTTTAAAGCGGCGGCAAGAGACCCAGTACTTC.

In its sample, this clonotype was seen many times. The chain couples TRBV9 to TRBJ2-2; D not certain. Per germline, CDR1 SGDLS and CDR2 YYNGEE. This CDR3 is built from 15 residues. V shed 0 bases and J shed 5 bases, with 11 bases lying between them. CDR3 protein: CASSVVSSGTGELFF. CDR3 nucleotides: TGTGCCAGCAGCGTAGTTTCTAGTGGTACCGGGGAGCTGTTTTTT. Variable domain in full (rest from reference TRBV9 and TRBJ2-2): DSGVTQTPKHLITATGQRVTLRCSPRSGDLSVYWYQQSLDQGLQFLIQYYNGEERAKGNILERFSAQQFPDLHSELNLSSLELGDSALYFCASSVVSSGTGELFFGEGSRLTVL.

The chain links TRBV29-1 to TRBJ1-3; the D gene is possibly TRBD1 (5 bases). V was cut by 1 base and J by 1 base, with 8 bases left in between. CDR1 is SQVTM and CDR2 is ANQGSEA in the germline V gene. CDR3 length: 14 amino acids. The DNA for the CDR3 is TGCAGCGTTGAAGGCGGGGCATCTGGAAACACCATATATTTT. This codes for CSVEGGASGNTIYF.